This paragraph covers one T cell receptor (beta chain) sequence. The table came from immunoSEQ multiplex PCR; TCRdb's copy has only in-frame clones and leaves some out. The sample records tens of thousands of clones, 88% being singletons. These data belong to a study of blood T cell repertoires in COVID-19. The CDR3 has 14 residues. The V end was cut by 1 base, the J end by 6 bases, with 12 bases between. Looked up from germline, CDR1 is SGHDN and CDR2 is FVKESK. This receptor was obtained from a man aged 50-59 years with active COVID-19. Sequenced: peripheral blood. The chain recombines TRBV14 with TRBJ1-2; D gene uncertain. The CDR3 nucleotides read TGTGCCAGCAGCCAAGGGATCCTTGAGGATGGCTACACCTTC. Translation: CASSQGILEDGYTF.